This is a list of T cell receptor beta chains from one sample in a study of blood T cell repertoires in COVID-19. Here immunoSEQ multiplex PCR was the method, and the copy in TCRdb shows in-frame clones only, minus some. The sample consists of roughly 220,000 clones, 70% to 85% of them appearing once. Sequenced: PBMCs or T cells enriched from blood (not recorded which). The receptors shown here come from a man in his forties who had recovered from COVID-19. Both conserved end residues are part of each CDR3. A D gene is named only where the DNA matches it firmly. Only some rows state a clone size, as once, few, many or a class for expanded clones.

TRBV7-8,TRBJ1-2,NA,NA,TGTGCCAGCAGCCTTGTTGAGTTAAATGGCTACACCTTC,CASSLVELNGYTF
TRBV2,TRBJ1-6,NA,NA,TGTGCCAGCAGTTTAGGACACTCGCAAGGCTATAATTCACCCCTCCACTTT,CASSLGHSQGYNSPLHF
TRBV3-1/TRBV3-2,TRBJ2-1,NA,NA,TGTGCCAGCAGCCATCCTCTCAATGAGCAGTTCTTC,CASSHPLNEQFF
TRBV9,TRBJ1-4,NA,NA,TGTGCCAGCAGCGTAGATACGGGAGGGGACCATGAAAAACTGTTTTTT,CASSVDTGGDHEKLFF
TRBV24-1,TRBJ1-1,few,NA,TGTGCCACCAGTGATTTAGGGGGCACTGAAGCTTTCTTT,CATSDLGGTEAFF
TRBV21-1,TRBJ1-5,NA,NA,TGTGCCAGCAGCTACCGGGACAGGGATCAGCCCCAGCATTTT,CASSYRDRDQPQHF
TRBV7-2,TRBJ2-2,NA,TRBD2,TGTGCCAGCAGCCCGACTAGCGGTAACACCGGGGAGCTGTTTTTT,CASSPTSGNTGELFF
TRBV4-1,TRBJ1-2,few,NA,TGCGCCAGCAGCCAACCTTTAGCAGGGAGGAACTATGGCTACACCTTC,CASSQPLAGRNYGYTF
TRBV12-3/TRBV12-4,TRBJ1-2,NA,TRBD1,TGTGCCAGCAGGAGCCGGGACAGGGTCGGCTACACCTTC,CASRSRDRVGYTF
TRBV10-3,TRBJ2-7,NA,NA,TGTGCCATCAGTGAGTTGAAGGGCGGGTACTACGAGCAGTACTTC,CAISELKGGYYEQYF
TRBV7-9,TRBJ2-7,once,NA,TGTGCCAGCAGCCCCCTCTTGGAGCAGTACTTC,CASSPLLEQYF
TRBV5-1,TRBJ1-3,NA,NA,TGCGCCAGCAGCTTCTACAGGGCCCTCTCTGGAAACACCATATATTTT,CASSFYRALSGNTIYF
TRBV4-1,TRBJ2-2,NA,NA,TGCGCCAGCAGCGTCGCCGGAGGGCCAGAAACCGGGGAGCTGTTTTTT,CASSVAGGPETGELFF
TRBV15,TRBJ2-3,NA,TRBD2,TGTGCCACCAGCAGAGGGGCGGGAGGGTTGGCAGATACGCAGTATTTT,CATSRGAGGLADTQYF
TRBV12-3/TRBV12-4,TRBJ1-5,NA,NA,TGTGCCAGCAGTTTCAGGGGCCCAGAGGCCCAGCATTTT,CASSFRGPEAQHF
TRBV21-1,TRBJ2-1,NA,NA,TGTGCCAGCAGCTTACTAGCGGGAGTCGACGTGGGGGGAAATGAGCAGTTCTTC,CASSLLAGVDVGGNEQFF
TRBV29-1,TRBJ2-7,NA,TRBD2,TGCAGCGTTGAAGGGCGGGGGGGTTCAACCTCTGAGCAGTACTTC,CSVEGRGGSTSEQYF
TRBV7-9,TRBJ2-7,NA,TRBD2,TGTGCCAGCAGCTTAGGGGGACTAGCGGGCTACGAGCAGTACTTC,CASSLGGLAGYEQYF
TRBV5-1,TRBJ2-7,NA,TRBD1,TGCGCCAGCAGGGACAGGGCCTACGAGCAGTACTTC,CASRDRAYEQYF
TRBV2,TRBJ1-5,NA,TRBD1,TGTGCCAGCAGTCTAGGACAGGGTGATCAGCCCCAGCATTTT,CASSLGQGDQPQHF
TRBV5-1,TRBJ2-7,many,NA,TGCGCCAGCAGCTTGGCCGCGAACTACGAGCAGTACTTC,CASSLAANYEQYF
TRBV6-4,TRBJ1-5,NA,TRBD1,TGTGCCAGCAGTGCCAGGGGCGACAGGGCGTTGGAGCCCCAGCATTTT,CASSARGDRALEPQHF
TRBV4-1,TRBJ2-7,NA,TRBD2,TGCGCCAGCAGCCAAGAGCCTAGCGGGAGCTACGAGCAGTACTTC,CASSQEPSGSYEQYF
TRBV9,TRBJ2-7,once,NA,TGTGCCAGCAGCCATAACTCCCGCTCTGTAGCGACTTTACTCCACGAGCAGTACTTC,CASSHNSRSVATLLHEQYF
TRBV5-1,TRBJ2-7,NA,NA,TGCGCCAGCAGCTTGGGGTTTATTGACTCACGCTCCCAGTACTTC,CASSLGFIDSRSQYF
TRBV30,TRBJ2-5,NA,TRBD2,TGTGCCTGGACCCGGTCGCTAGCGGGGGGGCGGGCCCAGTACTTC,CAWTRSLAGGRAQYF
TRBV21-1,TRBJ2-1,NA,NA,TGTGCCAGCAGCAAAGCCCTAGCGGGGGGGGCCTACAATGAGCAGTTCTTC,CASSKALAGGAYNEQFF
TRBV2,TRBJ1-3,NA,NA,TGTGCCAGCACGGGCCCAGGGGTGAGAGGAAACACCATATATTTT,CASTGPGVRGNTIYF
TRBV3-1/TRBV3-2,TRBJ2-1,few,NA,TGTGCCAGCAGCCAAGGTAGCGTGGGAGTGCAGTTCTTC,CASSQGSVGVQFF
TRBV7-3,TRBJ1-1,once,NA,TGTGCCAGCAGCCCAAGCAGGGGCAACACTGAAGCTTTCTTT,CASSPSRGNTEAFF
TRBV6-5,TRBJ2-7,NA,NA,TGTGCCAGCACCGCGAAAGTCGGAGCCTCCTACGAGCAGTACTTC,CASTAKVGASYEQYF
TRBV5-1,TRBJ1-2,NA,NA,TGCGCCAGCAGCTTTAACGGGATAAACTATGGCTACACCTTC,CASSFNGINYGYTF
TRBV3-1/TRBV3-2,TRBJ2-5,NA,NA,TGTGCCAGCAGCCAAGATTCATGGGGCGGTGGGACCCAGTACTTC,CASSQDSWGGGTQYF